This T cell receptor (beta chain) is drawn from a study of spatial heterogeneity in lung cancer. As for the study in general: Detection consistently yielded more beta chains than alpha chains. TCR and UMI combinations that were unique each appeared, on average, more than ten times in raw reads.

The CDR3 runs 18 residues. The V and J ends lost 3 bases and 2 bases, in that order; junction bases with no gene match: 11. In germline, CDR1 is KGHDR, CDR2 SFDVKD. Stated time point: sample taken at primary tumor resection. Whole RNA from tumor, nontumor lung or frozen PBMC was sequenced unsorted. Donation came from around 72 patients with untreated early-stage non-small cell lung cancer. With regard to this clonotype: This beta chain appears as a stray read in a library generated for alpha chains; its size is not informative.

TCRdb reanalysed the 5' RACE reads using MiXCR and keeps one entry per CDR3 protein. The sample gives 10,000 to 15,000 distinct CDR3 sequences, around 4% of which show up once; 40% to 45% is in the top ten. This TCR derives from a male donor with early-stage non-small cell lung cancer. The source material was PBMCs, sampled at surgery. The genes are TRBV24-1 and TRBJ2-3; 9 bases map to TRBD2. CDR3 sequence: CATSDPRGSGRNTDTQYF. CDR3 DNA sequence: TGTGCCACCAGTGATCCCCGAGGGAGCGGGAGGAACACAGATACGCAGTATTTT.